The TCR beta chain described here comes from a study of shared clonotypes between healthy human individuals. Study-level information: The donor pool was made up of a couple of women and a few men aged 18 to 49.

TCRdb keeps only in-frame clones here, not all; method: immunoSEQ multiplex PCR. The sample yields millions of clones, more than 90% seen once. The study, taken as a whole, reports: The naive CD4 repertoires of a few donors were compared, and roughly 5.1% of clonotypes were shared. Among donors, the sharing of clonotypes was expected to be influenced by sequencing depth. Clonotypes which were not shared had lower generation probabilities than clonotypes that all four donors shared.

This clone appeared a single time. Antigen: not known. Deletions cut 7 bases from V and 2 bases from J, with 9 bases between. Germline CDR1 MNHEY, CDR2 SVGAGI. The CDR3 has 12 amino acids. Sequenced material: naive CD4+ T cells sorted from blood. As for subset: CD45RA+ positively selected. This sequence joins TRBV6-5 and TRBJ2-7; the D gene is possibly TRBD2 (5 bases). This sequence was found in a young man in good health. The DNA for the CDR3 is TGTGCCAGCACCAACGGGGCCTACGAGCAGTACTTC. Residues: CASTNGAYEQYF.